This is a list of T cell receptor beta chains from one sample in a study of OX40 agonist ivuxolimab in advanced cancers. Libraries were prepared by immunoSEQ multiplex PCR; TCRdb keeps only in-frame clonotypes and omits some of them. Of about 75,000 clones detected, over 85% appear once; the ten largest clones hold 0.35% to 0.45%. The starting material was CD4+ or CD8+ T cells sorted from blood, obtained in a trial of the OX40 agonist ivuxolimab. The receptors here all came from an adult with an advanced solid tumor such as melanoma, head and neck, liver or kidney cancer. CDR3s include the opening cysteine and the closing phenylalanine or tryptophan.

j_call | v_call | cdr3_aa
TRBJ2-1 | TRBV19 | CASSPRGLANYNEQFF
TRBJ2-3 | TRBV7-2 | CASSLVSQRADTQYF
TRBJ2-7 | TRBV19 | CASRGQGYEQYF
TRBJ2-7 | TRBV19 | CASSIDIAGPEQYF
TRBJ2-3 | TRBV5-1 | CASSLQSASTDTQYF
TRBJ1-3 | TRBV7-2 | CASSLVPTGNTIYF
TRBJ2-3 | TRBV6-1 | CASSSRGWGTDTQYF
TRBJ2-3 | TRBV19 | CASSTASGRGADTQYF
TRBJ1-1 | TRBV4-1 | CASSRYPQGPDTEAFF
TRBJ2-5 | TRBV21-1 | CASQGTKARPLEETQYF
TRBJ2-1 | TRBV30 | CAWSPLAGPYNEQFF
TRBJ2-3 | TRBV5-4 | CASSLAGGGTDTQYF
TRBJ1-5 | TRBV19 | CASSFSGDQPQHF
TRBJ2-1 | TRBV5-8 | CASSLGFDRGDEQFF
TRBJ2-3 | TRBV29-1 | CSVALTSGRAKDTQYF
TRBJ2-7 | TRBV19 | CASSKTGGYEQYF
TRBJ1-1 | TRBV18 | CASSLNRQGLNTEAFF
TRBJ1-3 | TRBV7-9 | CASSLGLGNTIYF
TRBJ2-1 | TRBV4-3 | CASSQGGGPSYNEQFF
TRBJ2-7 | TRBV10-3 | CAIGGGATYEQYF
TRBJ2-7 | TRBV7-6 | CASSLDRATSYEQYF
TRBJ2-1 | TRBV5-1 | CASGHGAGGFRNEQFF
TRBJ2-1 | TRBV19 | CATRPGPGSYNEQFF
TRBJ1-1 | TRBV29-1 | CSYRLNTEAFF
TRBJ1-1 | TRBV13 | CASSLGRGEAFF
TRBJ1-3 | TRBV7-2 | CASSSGRQAYF
TRBJ2-5 | TRBV6-6 | CASSYARGGQETQYF
TRBJ1-2 | TRBV18 | CASSPRQGEGYTF
TRBJ1-4 | TRBV7-9 | CASSPISTNEKLFF
TRBJ2-1 | TRBV14 | CASSQGGRARNEQFF
TRBJ2-2 | TRBV18 | CASSRSWGNTGELFF
TRBJ2-6 | TRBV6-5 | CASSYSDTGANVLTF
TRBJ2-5 | TRBV10-3 | CAISTSGGTQETQYF
TRBJ2-7 | TRBV18 | CASSPRDRESYEQYF
TRBJ1-2 | TRBV4-1 | CASSQGRQGTIYGYTF
TRBJ2-2 | TRBV6-1 | CASTKQERDTGELFF
TRBJ1-1 | TRBV5-1 | CASSLQGYLGTEAFF
TRBJ2-2 | TRBV12-5 | CASGLGQDRENTGELFF
TRBJ2-4 | TRBV28 | CASRQAGGPSKNIQYF
TRBJ2-2 | TRBV7-2 | CASSLATGELFF
TRBJ2-7 | TRBV5-1 | CASSSGTGPYEQYF
TRBJ2-3 | TRBV9 | CASSLYRGVPQYF
TRBJ2-7 | TRBV6-5 | CASSYGRTSYEQYF
TRBJ2-3 | TRBV7-9 | CASSLVPLTDTQYF
TRBJ1-1 | TRBV28 | CASREGLDTEAFF